Below are 4 T cell receptor beta chains sequenced from a single sample in a study of T cells in Graves' hyperthyroidism and ophthalmopathy. RNA transcripts yielded amplified TCR beta CDR3 regions. The HTBI primer set was used in a first-round RT-PCR of the TCR CDR3. TCRdb re-analysed the multiplex PCR reads in MiXCR, keeping a single row per CDR3 protein. The data hold 800,000 or so distinct CDR3 sequences, with 38% observed a single time. Sequenced sample: blood. Every receptor here comes from a man younger than 30 with Graves' hyperthyroidism.

At least ten counts were recorded for this clonotype. The chain joins TRBV2 to TRBJ1-3, with TRBD1 as a possible D gene (6 bases). Trimming removed 4 bases from V and 0 bases from J, with 13 bases in between. Germline CDR1 SNHLY, CDR2 FYNNEI. This CDR3 comprises 16 residues. CDR3 coding DNA: TGTGCCAGCAGTGGACAGGAACATCTCTCTGGAAACACCATATATTTT. This encodes CASSGQEHLSGNTIYF.

This clonotype has more than one count but fewer than ten. The chain links TRBV7-3 to TRBJ2-5, with 8 bases lining up with TRBD2. V shed 5 bases, J shed 5 bases, and the junction held 10 bases outside the gene matches. The CDR3 consists of 15 residues. Germline V gene data show CDR1 as SGHTA and CDR2 as FQGTGA. CDR3 loop: CASSPHGGARETQYF. The CDR3 DNA sequence: TGTGCCAGCAGCCCCCACGGGGGGGCCCGGGAGACCCAGTACTTC.

The table lists this clonotype with a few counts. J is TRBJ1-1 and V is TRBV19; no definite D call. Germline-derived CDR1 and CDR2 are LNHDA and SQIVND (reference sequence). This CDR3 is 15 amino acids long. Trimming took off 0 bases at V and 0 bases at J, with 8 bases between the two ends. The CDR3 protein is CASSIEANMNTEAFF. The CDR3 DNA sequence: TGTGCCAGTAGTATAGAGGCCAACATGAACACTGAAGCTTTCTTT.

The CDR3 coding sequence is TGTGCCATCAGTGAGGGACAAGGGGAAGCTTTCTTT. Its translation is CAISEGQGEAFF. V is TRBV10-3 and J is TRBJ1-1, with D perhaps matching TRBD1 (5 bases). Germline-derived CDR1 and CDR2 are ENHRY and SYGVKD. The CDR3 is 12 amino acids. V lost 2 bases to trimming and J lost 8 bases, with 9 bases between them.